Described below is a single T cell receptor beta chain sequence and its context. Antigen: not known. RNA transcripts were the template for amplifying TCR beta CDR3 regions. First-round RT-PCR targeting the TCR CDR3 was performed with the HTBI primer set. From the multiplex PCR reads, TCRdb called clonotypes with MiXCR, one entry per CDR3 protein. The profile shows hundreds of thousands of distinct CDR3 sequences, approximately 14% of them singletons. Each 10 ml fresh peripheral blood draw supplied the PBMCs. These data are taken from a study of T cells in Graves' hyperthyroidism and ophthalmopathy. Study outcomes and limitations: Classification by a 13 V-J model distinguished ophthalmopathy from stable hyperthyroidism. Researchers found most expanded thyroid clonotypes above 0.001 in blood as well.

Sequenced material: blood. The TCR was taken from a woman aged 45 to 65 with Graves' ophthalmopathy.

CDR3 protein: CASSLEGRGDSPLHF. The CDR3 DNA follows: TGTGCCAGCAGCTTAGAGGGCAGGGGGGATTCACCCCTCCACTTT. The chain couples TRBV11-2 to TRBJ1-6, with TRBD1 matching over 7 bases. The germline gives CDR1 SGHAT, CDR2 FQNNGV. CDR3 length: 15 residues. The J segment lost 8 bases and the V segment lost 0 bases, leaving 4 bases of the junction unmatched. The complete variable domain, with remaining parts taken from reference TRBV11-2 and TRBJ1-6, reads EAGVAQSPRYKIIEKRQSVAFWCNPISGHATLYWYQQILGQGPKLLIQFQNNGVVDDSQLPKDRFSAERLKGVDSTLKIQPAKLEDSAVYLCASSLEGRGDSPLHFGNGTRLTVT.